The sequence of this T cell receptor beta chain was determined in a study of human T cells and chemical hapten exposure. Study context: Throughout the approximately 25-week study, diphenylcyclopropenone was applied weekly to the patients' scalps.

A word on this clonotype: Antigen unknown.

Time point noted: patch test 3, about 24 weeks after DPC sensitization. Treatment meaning: therapeutic diphenylcyclopropenone sensitization with weekly scalp DPC. Germline CDR1 is SGHTA and CDR2 is FQGTGA. With 1 base removed from V and 5 bases from J, the gap between germline ends came to 10 bases. The CDR3 has 14 amino acids. Study-level results: PT1 expanded TCR counts and patch test score were linked, and their correlation was positive. The presence of alopecia in the donors means their immune response may differ from healthy people's. Sensitizing with DPC caused no change in TCRs above 1 in 1000 frequency.

MiXCR, run by TCRdb on the RACE reads, gives a single entry per CDR3 protein. The sample lists more than 150,000 distinct CDR3 sequences, around 25% seen once, with roughly 2.5% in the top ten. Source: whole blood, taken in connection with sensitization to the hapten diphenylcyclopropenone (DPC). The chain recombines TRBV7-3 with TRBJ2-3; tentatively, D is TRBD1 (6 bases). This TCR came from a woman in her forties with alopecia areata. Some clones in this sample may be carry-over from other donors' samples. CDR3 amino acids: CASSLNRVVDTQYF. For the CDR3, the DNA is TGTGCCAGCAGCTTAAACAGGGTAGTAGATACGCAGTATTTT.